Reported below is one T cell receptor beta chain. The antigen remains undetermined. These data belong to a study of beta chain features in type 1 diabetes. Study results and limitations: Diminished insertions and augmented deletions at VDJ junctions characterized type 1 diabetes patients.

Trimming stripped 5 bases from V and 5 bases from J, with 27 bases between. The CDR3 length is 18 residues. Germline lookup yields CDR1 SGHTA and CDR2 FQGNSA. Investigators reverse transcribed all isolated RNA, so they sequenced expressed TCRB transcripts. The repertoire was sequenced with immunoSEQ multiplex PCR; TCRdb's copy has only in-frame clones and lacks some. Of roughly 120,000 clones in the sample, about 40% were seen once. The V gene is TRBV7-2, the J gene TRBJ1-1; D might be TRBD1 (5 bases). The sequence was collected from a woman aged 18-35 years in good health. Sequenced: stem cell memory CD4+ T cells from blood. The CDR3 DNA is TGTGCCAGCAGCCGGCAAGGGGTGGCCCCAAGACGCGTGACTGAAGCTTTCTTT. Its translation: CASSRQGVAPRRVTEAFF.